This T cell receptor (beta chain) is drawn from a study of T cells in Graves' hyperthyroidism and ophthalmopathy. Study at large: Specimen type is peripheral blood, collected at initial diagnosis prior to any treatment.

CDR3 length equals 17 residues. Germline loops: CDR1 SGHRS, CDR2 YFSETQ. J lost 0 bases, V lost 4 bases, and 3 bases had no gene match. Uncontrolled infections, other autoimmune diseases, pregnancy or lactation led to exclusion of patients. Amplified regions were TCR beta CDR3 sequences from RNA transcripts. The HTBI primer set served for first-round RT-PCR of the TCR CDR3. TCRdb ran MiXCR on the multiplex PCR reads and lists one entry per CDR3 protein. The sample holds fewer than 500,000 distinct CDR3 sequences, over 12% seen once. This clonotype has just a few counts. The rearrangement uses TRBV5-1 and TRBJ2-3, with 15 nucleotides matching TRBD2. The receptor was derived from a man in his late teens or twenties with Graves' ophthalmopathy. Sample: blood. The CDR3 DNA sequence: TGCGCCAGCAGCCGGACTAGCGGGGGGGCTAGCACAGATACGCAGTATTTT. Translated: CASSRTSGGASTDTQYF.